The sample holds one count of the clone carrying this TCR beta chain. What it binds is unknown. Per germline, CDR1 SGHTA and CDR2 FQGNSA. This CDR3 region has 19 residues. Trimming stripped 0 bases from V and 2 bases from J, with 20 bases between. These data belong to a study of OX40 agonist ivuxolimab in advanced cancers. Study conclusions and caveats: In the 0.1 to 3.0 mg/kg range, CD4+ and CD8+ blood T cells had expanded clonally by week 6. Expanded clones tended on average to be more numerous among CD8+ T cells than CD4+. There were also nonresponders showing low normalized T-cell clonal expansion.

TCRdb keeps only in-frame clones here, not all; method: immunoSEQ multiplex PCR. The data contain around 65,000 clones, roughly 87% of them singletons. The sequenced sample was CD4+ or CD8+ T cells sorted from blood, obtained in a trial of the OX40 agonist ivuxolimab. The chain combines TRBV7-2 with TRBJ2-4, with D perhaps matching TRBD1 (5 bases). The receptor comes from an adult with an advanced solid tumor such as melanoma, head and neck, liver or kidney cancer. The chain's CDR3 is CASSLAASTASQTKNIQYF. CDR3 nucleotide sequence: TGTGCCAGCAGCTTAGCAGCTTCGACAGCTTCTCAGACCAAAAACATTCAGTACTTC.